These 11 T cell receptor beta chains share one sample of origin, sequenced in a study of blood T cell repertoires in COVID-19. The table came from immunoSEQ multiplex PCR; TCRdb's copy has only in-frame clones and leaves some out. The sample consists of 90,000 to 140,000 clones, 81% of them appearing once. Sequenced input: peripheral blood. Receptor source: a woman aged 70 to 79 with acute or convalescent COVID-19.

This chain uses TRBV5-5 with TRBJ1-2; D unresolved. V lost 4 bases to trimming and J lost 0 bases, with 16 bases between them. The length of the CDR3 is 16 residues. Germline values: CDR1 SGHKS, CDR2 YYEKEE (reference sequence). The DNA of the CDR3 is TGTGCCAGCAGCGCATCCGTTAATGTAGCTAACTATGGCTACACCTTC. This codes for CASSASVNVANYGYTF.

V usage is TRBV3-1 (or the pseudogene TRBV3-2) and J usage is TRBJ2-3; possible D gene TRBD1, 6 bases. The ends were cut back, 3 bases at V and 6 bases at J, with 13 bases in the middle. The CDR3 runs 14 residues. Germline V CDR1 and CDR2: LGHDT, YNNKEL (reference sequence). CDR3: CASSHRGHGDTQYF. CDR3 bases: TGTGCCAGCAGCCACAGGGGTCATGGCGATACGCAGTATTTT.

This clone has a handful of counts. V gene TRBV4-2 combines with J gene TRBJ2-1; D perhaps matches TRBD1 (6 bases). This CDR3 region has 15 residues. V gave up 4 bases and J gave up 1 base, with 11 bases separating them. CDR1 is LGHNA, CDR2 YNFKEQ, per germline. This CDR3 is CASSLQGGSYNEQFF. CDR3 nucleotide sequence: TGTGCCAGCAGCCTACAGGGCGGGTCCTACAATGAGCAGTTCTTC.

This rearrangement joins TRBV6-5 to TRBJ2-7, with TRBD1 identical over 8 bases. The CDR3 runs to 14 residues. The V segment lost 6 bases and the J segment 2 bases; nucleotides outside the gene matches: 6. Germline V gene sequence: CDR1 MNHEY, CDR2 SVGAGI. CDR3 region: CASSPGGWAYEQYF. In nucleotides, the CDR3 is TGTGCCAGCAGCCCAGGGGGCTGGGCCTACGAGCAGTACTTC.

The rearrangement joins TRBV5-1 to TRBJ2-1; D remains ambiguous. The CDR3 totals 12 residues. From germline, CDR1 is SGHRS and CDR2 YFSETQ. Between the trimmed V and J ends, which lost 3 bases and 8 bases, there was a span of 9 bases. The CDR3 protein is CASSWRLYEQFF. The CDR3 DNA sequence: TGCGCCAGCAGCTGGAGACTGTATGAGCAGTTCTTC.

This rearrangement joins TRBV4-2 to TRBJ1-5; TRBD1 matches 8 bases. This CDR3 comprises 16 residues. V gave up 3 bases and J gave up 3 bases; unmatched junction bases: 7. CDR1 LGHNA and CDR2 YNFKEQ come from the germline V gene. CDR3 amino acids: CASSQSGTGFNQPQHF. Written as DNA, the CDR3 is TGTGCCAGCAGCCAGTCCGGGACAGGCTTCAATCAGCCCCAGCATTTT.

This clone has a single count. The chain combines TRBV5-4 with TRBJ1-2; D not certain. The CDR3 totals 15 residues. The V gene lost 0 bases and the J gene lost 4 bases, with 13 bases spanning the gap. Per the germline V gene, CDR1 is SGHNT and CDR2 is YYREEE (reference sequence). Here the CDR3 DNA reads TGTGCCAGCAGCTTGGTTGGTTTACAGTTCTATGGCTACACCTTC. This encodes CASSLVGLQFYGYTF.

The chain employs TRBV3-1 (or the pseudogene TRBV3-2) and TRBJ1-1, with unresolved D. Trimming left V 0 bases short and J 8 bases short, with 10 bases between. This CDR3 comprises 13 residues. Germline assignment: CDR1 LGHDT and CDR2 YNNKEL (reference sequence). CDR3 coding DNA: TGTGCCAGCAGCCAAGAAAGATACTCCGAAGCTTTCTTT. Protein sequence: CASSQERYSEAFF.

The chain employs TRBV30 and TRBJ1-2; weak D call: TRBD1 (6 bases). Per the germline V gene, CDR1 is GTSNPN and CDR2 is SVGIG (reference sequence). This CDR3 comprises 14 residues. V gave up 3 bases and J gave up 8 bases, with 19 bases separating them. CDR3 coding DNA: TGTGCCTGGAGGCTCCCATCGGCCAGGGGAGGCTACACCTTC. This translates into CAWRLPSARGGYTF.

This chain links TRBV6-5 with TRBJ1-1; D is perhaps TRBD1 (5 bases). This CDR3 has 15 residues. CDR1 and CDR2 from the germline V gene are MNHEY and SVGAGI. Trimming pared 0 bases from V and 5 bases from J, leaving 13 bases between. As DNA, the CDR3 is TGTGCCAGCAGTTACTCACCGGGCCAGGGAACTGAAGCTTTCTTT. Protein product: CASSYSPGQGTEAFF.

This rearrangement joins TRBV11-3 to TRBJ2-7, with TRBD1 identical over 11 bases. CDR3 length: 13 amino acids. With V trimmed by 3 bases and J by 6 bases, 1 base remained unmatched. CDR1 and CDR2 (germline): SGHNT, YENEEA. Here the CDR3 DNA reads TGTGCCAGCAGCTTCGGGACAGGGGGCGAGCAGTACTTC. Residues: CASSFGTGGEQYF. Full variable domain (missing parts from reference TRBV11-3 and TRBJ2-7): EAGVVQSPRYKIIEKKQPVAFWCNPISGHNTLYWYLQNLGQGPELLIRYENEEAVDDSQLPKDRFSAERLKGVDSTLKIQPAELGDSAVYLCASSFGTGGEQYFGPGTRLTVT.